These T cell receptor beta chains were read from a single sample in a study of T cells in Graves' hyperthyroidism and ophthalmopathy. One entry per CDR3 protein, called by TCRdb with MiXCR from the multiplex PCR reads. The sample lists fewer than 750,000 distinct CDR3 sequences, roughly 14% occurring once. Sequencing used blood. These receptors all stem from a middle-aged woman with Graves' ophthalmopathy. CDR3s include the opening cysteine and the closing phenylalanine or tryptophan. A D gene is named only where the DNA matches it firmly. The listing skips clone size in some rows; elsewhere it reads once, few, many or a size class.

D: NA; V: TRBV6-2/TRBV6-3; size: many; J: TRBJ1-2; CDR3: CASTEAQYGYTF; DNA: TGTGCCAGCACCGAGGCTCAATATGGCTACACCTTC
D: TRBD2; V: TRBV19; size: NA; J: TRBJ2-2; CDR3: CASKGVRTKGTSGAGELFF; DNA: TGTGCCAGTAAGGGGGTCAGGACGAAAGGGACTAGCGGGGCCGGGGAGCTGTTTTTT
D: TRBD1; V: TRBV19; size: NA; J: TRBJ1-5; CDR3: CASSIGTGNYQPQHF; DNA: TGTGCCAGTAGTATTGGGACAGGGAATTACCAGCCCCAGCATTTT
D: NA; V: TRBV20-1; size: NA; J: TRBJ1-1; CDR3: CSARGAGGNTEAFF; DNA: TGCAGTGCTAGAGGGGCGGGGGGGAACACTGAAGCTTTCTTT
D: TRBD1; V: TRBV7-2; size: NA; J: TRBJ2-5; CDR3: CASSLAGATGYAQETQYF; DNA: TGTGCCAGCAGCTTAGCGGGGGCGACAGGGTATGCCCAAGAGACCCAGTACTTC
D: NA; V: TRBV28; size: many; J: TRBJ2-5; CDR3: CASRRVPPQGTRGALKETQYF; DNA: TGTGCCAGCAGACGAGTTCCCCCACAAGGAACAAGGGGGGCCCTCAAAGAGACCCAGTACTTC
D: TRBD1; V: TRBV30; size: many; J: TRBJ1-5; CDR3: CACSGTGTLGMPQHF; DNA: TGTGCCTGCTCCGGGACAGGGACCCTCGGGATGCCCCAGCATTTT
D: NA; V: TRBV29-1; size: NA; J: TRBJ2-2; CDR3: CSVYPITGELFF; DNA: TGCAGCGTTTACCCGATCACCGGGGAGCTGTTTTTT
D: NA; V: TRBV30; size: many; J: TRBJ2-2; CDR3: CAWSLAGELFF; DNA: TGTGCCTGGAGTCTTGCCGGGGAGCTGTTTTTT
D: NA; V: TRBV9; size: NA; J: TRBJ1-6; CDR3: CASSNPGGDYNSPLHF; DNA: TGTGCCAGCAGCAACCCCGGCGGTGATTATAATTCACCCCTCCACTTT
D: TRBD2; V: TRBV6-2/TRBV6-3; size: NA; J: TRBJ2-4; CDR3: CASSYGGGLAKNIQYF; DNA: TGTGCCAGCAGTTACGGCGGGGGGTTAGCCAAAAACATTCAGTACTTC
D: NA; V: TRBV2; size: many; J: TRBJ1-1; CDR3: CASSQRTVLTEAFF; DNA: TGTGCCAGCAGTCAACGGACAGTTCTCACTGAAGCTTTCTTT
D: TRBD1; V: TRBV12-5; size: many; J: TRBJ1-5; CDR3: CASGLARGRIQPQHF; DNA: TGTGCTAGTGGTTTGGCCAGGGGGCGCATTCAGCCCCAGCATTTT
D: NA; V: TRBV7-9; size: NA; J: TRBJ2-5; CDR3: CASSPHRVQETQYF; DNA: TGTGCCAGCAGCCCACACAGGGTCCAAGAGACCCAGTACTTC
D: NA; V: TRBV12-3/TRBV12-4; size: many; J: TRBJ2-5; CDR3: CASSKGLETQYF; DNA: TGTGCCAGCAGCAAAGGGTTAGAGACCCAGTACTTC
D: NA; V: TRBV19; size: many; J: TRBJ1-3; CDR3: CASSIPGPSSGNTIYF; DNA: TGTGCCAGTAGTATTCCGGGACCGAGCTCTGGAAACACCATATATTTT
D: NA; V: TRBV6-2/TRBV6-3; size: many; J: TRBJ2-7; CDR3: CASSRSLRYEQYF; DNA: TGTGCCAGCAGTCGAAGCCTGAGGTACGAGCAGTACTTC
D: NA; V: TRBV2; size: many; J: TRBJ2-7; CDR3: CASNFKGLFSEQYF; DNA: TGTGCCAGCAACTTCAAGGGATTATTCTCCGAGCAGTACTTC
D: TRBD2; V: TRBV15; size: NA; J: TRBJ2-7; CDR3: CATSEGTSGSREQYF; DNA: TGTGCCACCAGCGAGGGGACTAGCGGGAGTCGAGAGCAGTACTTC
D: NA; V: TRBV30; size: few; J: TRBJ2-2; CDR3: CAWSVGRGRGTGELFF; DNA: TGTGCCTGGAGTGTAGGGCGAGGTCGGGGCACCGGGGAGCTGTTTTTT
D: TRBD2; V: TRBV7-8; size: many; J: TRBJ2-7; CDR3: CASSLPSGRAEYEQYF; DNA: TGTGCCAGCAGCTTGCCTAGCGGGAGGGCAGAATACGAGCAGTACTTC
D: NA; V: TRBV20-1; size: many; J: TRBJ1-1; CDR3: CSARRAFTEAFF; DNA: TGCAGTGCTAGACGGGCTTTCACTGAAGCTTTCTTT
D: TRBD1; V: TRBV6-5; size: many; J: TRBJ2-7; CDR3: CASSLQTGGTSYEQYF; DNA: TGTGCCAGCAGTTTGCAGACAGGGGGAACCTCCTACGAGCAGTACTTC
D: NA; V: TRBV20-1; size: few; J: TRBJ2-2; CDR3: CSALRGTGELFF; DNA: TGCAGTGCGTTGCGGGGCACCGGGGAGCTGTTTTTT
D: NA; V: TRBV20-1; size: many; J: TRBJ1-2; CDR3: CSVGNYGYTF; DNA: TGCAGTGTGGGGAACTATGGCTACACCTTC
D: NA; V: TRBV12-3/TRBV12-4; size: many; J: TRBJ1-2; CDR3: CASSLYWDTGNF; DNA: TGTGCCAGCAGTTTATATTGGGACACGGGGAACTTC
D: NA; V: TRBV6-1; size: many; J: TRBJ2-2; CDR3: CASSRQEDNTGELFF; DNA: TGTGCCAGCAGTAGACAGGAGGACAACACCGGGGAGCTGTTTTTT
D: NA; V: TRBV3-1; size: many; J: TRBJ1-1; CDR3: CASSPSGRRNTEAFF; DNA: TGTGCCAGCAGCCCGTCGGGACGGCGGAACACTGAAGCTTTCTTT
D: NA; V: TRBV2; size: NA; J: TRBJ2-2; CDR3: CASSAERSYEQYFGPGFGELFF; DNA: NA
D: NA; V: TRBV28; size: NA; J: TRBJ2-2; CDR3: CASRFGLTNTGGLFF; DNA: TGTGCCAGCAGGTTTGGCCTTACGAACACCGGGGGGCTGTTTTTT
D: NA; V: TRBV27; size: many; J: TRBJ1-1; CDR3: CASSRDGQAFF; DNA: TGTGCCAGCAGTAGGGATGGGCAAGCTTTCTTT
D: NA; V: TRBV28; size: many; J: TRBJ1-3; CDR3: CASSFNGRASGNTIYF; DNA: TGTGCCAGCAGTTTTAACGGGAGAGCCTCTGGAAACACCATATATTTT
D: TRBD1; V: TRBV2; size: NA; J: TRBJ1-1; CDR3: CASSPTQGAGTEAFF; DNA: TGTGCCAGCAGTCCCACACAGGGGGCGGGGACTGAAGCTTTCTTT
D: NA; V: TRBV6-2/TRBV6-3; size: NA; J: TRBJ1-1; CDR3: CASHKAGYTPAFF; DNA: TGTGCCAGCCATAAGGCAGGTTATACGCCAGCTTTCTTT
D: TRBD2; V: TRBV2; size: few; J: TRBJ2-2; CDR3: CASSGGRERFTGELFF; DNA: TGTGCCAGCAGCGGAGGGCGGGAGAGGTTCACCGGGGAGCTGTTTTTT
D: NA; V: TRBV28; size: NA; J: TRBJ1-1; CDR3: CASSRWTSRGTEAFF; DNA: TGTGCCAGCAGTCGTTGGACCTCCCGGGGCACTGAAGCTTTCTTT
D: NA; V: TRBV4-3; size: few; J: TRBJ2-5; CDR3: CASSQWGSQETQYF; DNA: TGCGCCAGCAGCCAATGGGGAAGTCAAGAGACCCAGTACTTC
D: TRBD1; V: TRBV6-1; size: many; J: TRBJ1-5; CDR3: CASRGTGGNQPQHF; DNA: TGTGCCAGCAGAGGGACAGGGGGGAATCAGCCCCAGCATTTT
D: TRBD2; V: TRBV5-4; size: many; J: TRBJ2-2; CDR3: CASSLRLAGAGTGELFF; DNA: TGTGCCAGCAGCTTAAGACTAGCGGGAGCGGGCACCGGGGAGCTGTTTTTT
D: TRBD1; V: TRBV29-1; size: many; J: TRBJ2-7; CDR3: CSVGDSAYYEQYF; DNA: TGCAGCGTTGGGGACAGCGCCTACTACGAGCAGTACTTC
D: NA; V: TRBV29-1; size: NA; J: TRBJ2-2; CDR3: CSASIRGLPHANTGELFF; DNA: TGCAGCGCCTCCATTCGGGGGCTCCCGCACGCGAACACCGGGGAGCTGTTTTTT
D: NA; V: TRBV6-5; size: many; J: TRBJ2-5; CDR3: CASSLLTAFQETQYF; DNA: TGTGCCAGCAGCCTTTTGACAGCTTTCCAAGAGACCCAGTACTTC
D: TRBD2; V: TRBV6-2/TRBV6-3; size: NA; J: TRBJ2-5; CDR3: CASSGPRAGAETQYF; DNA: TGTGCCAGCAGTGGGCCCCGGGCGGGAGCGGAGACCCAGTACTTC
D: TRBD2; V: TRBV6-5; size: many; J: TRBJ2-5; CDR3: CASTQGLAGGKETQYF; DNA: TGTGCCAGCACCCAGGGACTAGCGGGAGGAAAAGAGACCCAGTACTTC
D: NA; V: TRBV20-1; size: NA; J: TRBJ2-4; CDR3: CSAGRIGGIAKNIQYF; DNA: TGCAGTGCTGGGCGAATTGGCGGAATAGCCAAAAACATTCAGTACTTC
D: NA; V: TRBV15; size: many; J: TRBJ1-2; CDR3: CATSRGGESGYTF; DNA: TGTGCCACCAGCAGAGGGGGGGAGAGTGGCTACACCTTC
D: NA; V: TRBV2; size: many; J: TRBJ2-7; CDR3: CASSERRVPYEQYF; DNA: TGTGCCAGCAGTGAGCGGAGGGTCCCCTACGAGCAGTACTTC
D: TRBD1; V: TRBV11-2; size: many; J: TRBJ2-7; CDR3: CASSVDRDYEQYF; DNA: TGTGCCAGCAGCGTCGACAGGGACTACGAGCAGTACTTC
D: TRBD2; V: TRBV15; size: many; J: TRBJ2-7; CDR3: CATSRDRLGLVYEQYF; DNA: TGTGCCACCAGCAGAGATCGCCTGGGACTAGTTTACGAGCAGTACTTC